This TCR beta chain was captured in a study of regulatory T cells in long-lasting Graves disease. The authors built TCR beta libraries using iRepertoire HTBI primers and Arm-PCR of CDR3 regions. TCRdb used MiXCR to reprocess the multiplex PCR reads, holding one entry per CDR3 protein. The sample consists of about 470,000 distinct CDR3 sequences, about 22% of them appearing once. The sample's time point: persistent/refractory GD, antithyroid drugs over 5 years with positive TRAb. Extracted RNA from PBMCs served as the source of the TCR library. V was shortened by 7 bases and J by 2 bases, with 15 bases between the two germline ends. The CDR3 covers 14 residues. The V gene's germline CDR1 is SEHNR and CDR2 FQNEAQ (reference sequence). The sample holds a few counts of this clonotype.

This material consisted of peripheral blood mononuclear cells (PBMCs), taken when the disease was refractory, from a patient treated with antithyroid drugs. The sequence was obtained from a female donor with Graves disease. The chain carries TRBV7-9 and TRBJ2-7; maybe TRBD2 (7 bases). In DNA, the CDR3 is TGTGCCAGCAAGGGGGGGGACATTACCTACGAGCAGTACTTC. Amino acid sequence: CASKGGDITYEQYF.